This T cell receptor beta chain was captured in a study of blood T cell repertoires in COVID-19. Study as a whole: The origin of the acute and convalescent COVID-19 samples was the United States, Italy and Spain. Nucleic acid was either cDNA or gDNA, and it came from T cells, B-cell-depleted T cells, or PBMCs.

V was pared by 6 bases and J by 5 bases, with 5 bases of the junction left unmatched. This CDR3 region has 13 residues. Germline CDR1 reads KGHSH; CDR2 reads LQKENI. Authors' data handling: Estimation of nucleated cell counts relied on the amplification of reference gene primers. TCRdb's copy holds only in-frame clones and misses some; the assay was immunoSEQ multiplex PCR. The D gene and trimming were derived from the DNA, and the V and J assignments and clone size from that table. The sample shows over 20,000 clones, 86% of them seen only once. The source is a man in his forties or fifties with active COVID-19. The chain links TRBV18 to TRBJ2-7, with 9 positions matching TRBD1. Sequencing input: peripheral blood. In nucleotides, the CDR3 is TGTGCCAGCTCCCCGGGACAGGGAAACGAGCAGTACTTC. Translation: CASSPGQGNEQYF. Filled out from reference TRBV18 and TRBJ2-7, the complete variable domain reads NAGVMQNPRHLVRRRGQEARLRCSPMKGHSHVYWYRQLPEEGLKFMVYLQKENIIDESGMPKERFSAEFPKEGPSILRIQQVVRGDSAAYFCASSPGQGNEQYFGPGTRLTVT.